This TCR beta chain was sequenced during a study of blood T cells in healthy people across ages. As concerns this clonotype: Its antigen remains unidentified.

The CDR3 loop spans 15 amino acids. V lost 5 bases and J lost 5; bases outside the gene matches: 10. Study-wide results and limits: With age, beta diversity per million T cells declined roughly linearly, significantly by around 43.

A second PCR of 7 to 11 cycles used a sample-barcoded 5' primer and a J-beta primer mix. TCRdb redid the calling of the 5' RACE reads with MiXCR, one entry per CDR3 protein. The table includes approximately 580,000 distinct CDR3 sequences, approximately 25% detected once. These data also formed part of another study, on T cells of mothers and their children. As reported in that work: Researchers report slightly higher, though non-significant, overlap in related mother-child pairs than in unrelated pairs.

Sequenced material: blood. This sequence joins TRBV12-3 or TRBV12-4 and TRBJ2-5; 8 bases are a match to TRBD2. The clonotype originates from a boy younger than 18 in good health. Written as DNA, the CDR3 is TGTGCCAGCAGTCCACCGGGGGGGCCCGAGGAGACCCAGTACTTC. Protein sequence: CASSPPGGPEETQYF.